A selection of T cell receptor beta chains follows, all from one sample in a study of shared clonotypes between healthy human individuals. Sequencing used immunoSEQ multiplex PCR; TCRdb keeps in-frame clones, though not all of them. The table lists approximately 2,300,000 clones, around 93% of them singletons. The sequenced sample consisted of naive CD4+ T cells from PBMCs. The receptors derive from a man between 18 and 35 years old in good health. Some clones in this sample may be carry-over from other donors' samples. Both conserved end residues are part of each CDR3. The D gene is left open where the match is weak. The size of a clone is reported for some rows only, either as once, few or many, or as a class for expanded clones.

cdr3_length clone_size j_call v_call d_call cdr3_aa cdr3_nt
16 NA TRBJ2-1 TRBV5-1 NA CASSLQEPRSYNEQFF TGCGCCAGCAGCTTGCAGGAGCCCCGCTCCTACAATGAGCAGTTCTTC
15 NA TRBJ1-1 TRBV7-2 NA CASSQGVGARTEAFF TGTGCCAGCAGCCAAGGTGTCGGGGCGAGAACTGAAGCTTTCTTT
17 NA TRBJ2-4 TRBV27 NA CASSQPPSAGAKNIQYF TGTGCCAGCAGTCAACCTCCCTCTGCGGGGGCCAAAAACATTCAGTACTTC
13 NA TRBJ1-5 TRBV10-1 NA CASSPDSNQPQHF TGCGCCAGCAGTCCAGATAGCAATCAGCCCCAGCATTTT
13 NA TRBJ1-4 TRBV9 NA CASSVAGDEKLFF TGTGCCAGCAGCGTAGCAGGTGACGAAAAACTGTTTTTT
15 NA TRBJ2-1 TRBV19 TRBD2 CASNYLAGGYNEQFF TGTGCCAGTAACTACCTAGCGGGAGGTTACAATGAGCAGTTCTTC
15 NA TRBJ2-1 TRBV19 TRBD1 CASTTRGQSYNEQFF TGTGCCAGTACTACTAGGGGGCAGTCCTACAATGAGCAGTTCTTC
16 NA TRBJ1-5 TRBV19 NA CASSSVGLYSNQPQHF TGTGCCAGTAGTAGCGTAGGGCTTTATAGCAATCAGCCCCAGCATTTT
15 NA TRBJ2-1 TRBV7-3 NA CASSQPGFGYNEQFF TGTGCCAGCAGCCAACCGGGTTTTGGCTACAATGAGCAGTTCTTC
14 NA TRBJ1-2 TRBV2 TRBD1 CASSLTRTGDGYTF TGTGCCAGCAGCCTCACGAGGACAGGGGATGGCTACACCTTC
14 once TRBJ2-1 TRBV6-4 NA CASSDQASTGEQFF TGTGCCAGCAGTGACCAAGCTAGCACGGGCGAGCAGTTCTTC
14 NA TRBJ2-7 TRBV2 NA CASNKGTAVGEQYF TGTGCCAGCAACAAAGGGACCGCAGTGGGCGAGCAGTACTTC
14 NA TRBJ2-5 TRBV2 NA CASSSRTIRETQYF TGTGCCAGCAGTAGCCGGACTATCCGGGAGACCCAGTACTTC